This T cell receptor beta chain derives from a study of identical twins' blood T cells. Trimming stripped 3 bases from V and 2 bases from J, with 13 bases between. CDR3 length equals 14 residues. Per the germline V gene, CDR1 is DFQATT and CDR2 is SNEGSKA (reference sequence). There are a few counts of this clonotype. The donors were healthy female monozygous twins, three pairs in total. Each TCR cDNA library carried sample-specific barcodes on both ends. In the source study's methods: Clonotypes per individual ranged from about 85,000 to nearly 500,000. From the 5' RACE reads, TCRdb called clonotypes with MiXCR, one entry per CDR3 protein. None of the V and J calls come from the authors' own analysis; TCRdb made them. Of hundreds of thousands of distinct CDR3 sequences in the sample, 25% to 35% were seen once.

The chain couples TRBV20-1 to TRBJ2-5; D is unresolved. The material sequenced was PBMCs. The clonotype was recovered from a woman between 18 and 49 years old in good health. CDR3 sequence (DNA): TGCAGTGCTAGTAGGGCACAGACTCAAGAGACCCAGTACTTC. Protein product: CSASRAQTQETQYF.